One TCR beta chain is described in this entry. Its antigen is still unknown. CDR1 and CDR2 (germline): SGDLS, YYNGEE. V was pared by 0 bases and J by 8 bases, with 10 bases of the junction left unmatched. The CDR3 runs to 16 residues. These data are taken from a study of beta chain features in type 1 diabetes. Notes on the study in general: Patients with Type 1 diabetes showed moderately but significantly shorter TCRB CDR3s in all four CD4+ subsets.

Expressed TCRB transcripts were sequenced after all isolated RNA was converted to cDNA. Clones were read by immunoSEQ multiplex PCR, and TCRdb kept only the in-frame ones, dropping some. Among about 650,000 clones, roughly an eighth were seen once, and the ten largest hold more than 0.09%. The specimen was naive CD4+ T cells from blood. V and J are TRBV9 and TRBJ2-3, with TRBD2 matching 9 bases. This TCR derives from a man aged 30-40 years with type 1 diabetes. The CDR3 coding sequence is TGTGCCAGCAGCGTAGATGGAGCGACTAGCGGCCGTACGCAGTATTTT. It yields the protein CASSVDGATSGRTQYF.